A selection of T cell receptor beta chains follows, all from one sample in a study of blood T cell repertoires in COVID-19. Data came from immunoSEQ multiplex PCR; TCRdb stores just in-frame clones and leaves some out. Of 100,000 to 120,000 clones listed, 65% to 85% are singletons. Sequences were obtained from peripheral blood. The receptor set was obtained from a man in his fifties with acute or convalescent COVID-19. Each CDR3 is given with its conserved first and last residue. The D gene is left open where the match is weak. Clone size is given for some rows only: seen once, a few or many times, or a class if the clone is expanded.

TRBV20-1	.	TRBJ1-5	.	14	CSASHQGPTQPQHF	TGCAGTGCTAGTCACCAGGGGCCAACTCAGCCCCAGCATTTT
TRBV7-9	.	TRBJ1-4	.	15	CASSPKARLNEKLFF	TGTGCCAGCAGTCCCAAAGCCAGGCTTAATGAAAAACTGTTTTTT
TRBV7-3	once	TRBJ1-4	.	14	CASSLTGGGEKLFF	TGTGCCAGCAGCTTAACTGGGGGCGGTGAAAAACTGTTTTTT
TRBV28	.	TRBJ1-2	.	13	CATAGEGNYGYTF	TGTGCCACCGCAGGGGAGGGAAACTATGGCTACACCTTC
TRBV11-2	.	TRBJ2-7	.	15	CASSLSGVKNYEQYF	TGTGCCAGCAGCTTGTCAGGGGTTAAGAACTACGAGCAGTACTTC
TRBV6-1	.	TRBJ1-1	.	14	CASSEPMEGTEAFF	TGTGCCAGCAGCGAACCCATGGAGGGCACTGAAGCTTTCTTT
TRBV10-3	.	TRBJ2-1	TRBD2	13	CAISSGGDNEQFF	TGTGCCATCAGTTCGGGGGGGGACAATGAGCAGTTCTTC
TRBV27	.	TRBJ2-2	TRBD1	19	CASSSFLGQGASNTGELFF	TGTGCCAGCAGTTCTTTCCTCGGACAGGGGGCATCGAACACCGGGGAGCTGTTTTTT
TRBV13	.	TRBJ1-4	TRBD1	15	CASRSSGQGREKLFF	TGTGCCAGCAGATCTTCGGGACAGGGGAGGGAAAAACTGTTTTTT
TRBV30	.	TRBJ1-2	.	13	CAWSPGSDYGYTF	TGTGCCTGGAGCCCGGGTTCGGACTATGGCTACACCTTC
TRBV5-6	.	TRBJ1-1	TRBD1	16	CASSGMDRGANTEAFF	TGTGCCAGCAGCGGAATGGACAGGGGGGCGAACACTGAAGCTTTCTTT
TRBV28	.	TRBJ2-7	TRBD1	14	CASSIGQVYDEQYF	TGTGCCAGCAGTATCGGACAGGTTTACGACGAGCAGTACTTC
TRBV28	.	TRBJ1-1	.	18	CATNSILLGEEETTEAFF	TGTGCCACCAATTCCATTTTATTGGGGGAGGAGGAAACCACTGAAGCTTTCTTT
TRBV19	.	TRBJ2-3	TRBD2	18	CASSIRRESGGVTDTQYF	TGTGCCAGTAGTATTCGAAGAGAGAGCGGGGGGGTCACAGATACGCAGTATTTT
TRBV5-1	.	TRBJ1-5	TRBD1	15	CASSLDSGGRQPQHF	TGCGCCAGCAGCTTGGATTCAGGGGGCCGGCAGCCCCAGCATTTT
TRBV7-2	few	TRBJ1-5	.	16	CASSFGGARSNQPQHF	TGTGCCAGCAGCTTTGGGGGGGCGCGAAGCAATCAGCCCCAGCATTTT
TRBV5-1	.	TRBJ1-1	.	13	CASSPGGATEAFF	TGCGCCAGCAGCCCGGGGGGTGCCACTGAAGCTTTCTTT
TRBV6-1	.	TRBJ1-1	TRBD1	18	CASSEPDRGVGMNTEAFF	TGTGCCAGCAGTGAACCGGACAGGGGGGTTGGGATGAACACTGAAGCTTTCTTT
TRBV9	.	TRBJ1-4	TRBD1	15	CASSVHQGAGEKLFF	TGTGCCAGCAGCGTTCATCAGGGGGCCGGGGAAAAACTGTTTTTT
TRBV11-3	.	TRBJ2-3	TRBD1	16	CASSTHRDRGEDTQYF	TGTGCCAGCAGCACCCACCGGGACAGGGGGGAAGATACGCAGTATTTT
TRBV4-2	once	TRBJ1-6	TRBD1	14	CASSQGQGGSPLHF	TGTGCCAGCAGTCAGGGACAGGGCGGTTCACCCCTCCACTTT
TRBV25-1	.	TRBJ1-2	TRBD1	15	CASSDNRQGAGGYTF	TGTGCCAGCAGTGATAATAGGCAGGGGGCTGGTGGCTACACCTTC
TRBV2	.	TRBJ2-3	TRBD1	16	CASSLGQGRRTDTQYF	TGTGCCAGCAGTCTCGGACAGGGCAGGAGGACAGATACGCAGTATTTT
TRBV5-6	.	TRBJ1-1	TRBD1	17	CASSLGTGGRIVTEAFF	TGTGCCAGCAGCTTGGGGACAGGGGGACGGATAGTCACTGAAGCTTTCTTT
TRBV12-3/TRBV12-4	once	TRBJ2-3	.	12	CASNRGTDTQYF	TGTGCCAGCAACAGGGGCACAGATACGCAGTATTTT
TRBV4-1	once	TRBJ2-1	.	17	CASSQDAKRRSPNEQFF	TGCGCCAGCAGCCAAGACGCCAAGCGGAGAAGCCCCAATGAGCAGTTCTTC
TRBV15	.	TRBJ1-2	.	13	CATSRDLDYGYTF	TGTGCCACCAGCAGAGATCTAGACTATGGCTACACCTTC
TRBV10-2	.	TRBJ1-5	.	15	CASSEAPTGIQPQHF	TGCGCCAGCAGTGAGGCTCCCACAGGGATTCAGCCCCAGCATTTT